Below are 20 T cell receptor beta chains sequenced from a single sample in a study of regulatory T cells in long-lasting Graves disease. Building the TCR beta libraries relied on iRepertoire HTBI primers, and CDR3 regions underwent Arm-PCR. From the multiplex PCR reads, TCRdb called clonotypes with MiXCR, one entry per CDR3 protein. The table includes fewer than 450,000 distinct CDR3 sequences, around 20% detected once. This sample's time point: persistent/refractory GD, antithyroid drugs over 5 years with positive TRAb. RNA from PBMCs was the source of the TCR library. The specimen comprised peripheral blood mononuclear cells (PBMCs), sampled when the disease was refractory, from a patient treated with antithyroid drugs. These receptors were collected from a female donor with Graves disease.

This clonotype turned up a few times. The CDR3 nucleotides read TGTGCCAGCAGTCCTAGGACTAGCGGGAGGTTCAACGAGCAGTACTTC. Amino acid sequence: CASSPRTSGRFNEQYF. This rearrangement joins TRBV6-1 to TRBJ2-7; the match to TRBD2 covers 14 bases. The V segment lost 5 bases and the J segment 5 bases; nucleotides outside the gene matches: 8. This CDR3 contains 16 residues. Looked up from germline, CDR1 is MNHNS and CDR2 is SASEGT.

CDR3 DNA sequence: TGCAGCGTTGCGGGGTCTAGCTCCTACAATGAGCAGTTCTTC. Its protein is CSVAGSSSYNEQFF. This chain connects TRBV29-1 to TRBJ2-1, with a possible D match to TRBD2 (5 bases). CDR1 and CDR2 (germline): SQVTM, ANQGSEA. This CDR3 has 14 residues. Trimming cost V 4 bases and J 0 bases, with 10 bases left between them.

In nucleotides, the CDR3 is TGTGCCAGCAGTTTAAGCGGGAGTACCGGGGAGCTGTTTTTT. Translation gives CASSLSGSTGELFF. The rearrangement links TRBV12-3 or TRBV12-4 to TRBJ2-2, with TRBD2 identical over 8 bases. Unmatched junction bases numbered 1, after V lost 2 bases and J lost 5 bases. This CDR3 contains 14 residues.

The gene calls are TRBV6-1 and TRBJ1-2; possible D gene TRBD1, 6 bases. The germline V gene has CDR1 MNHNS and CDR2 SASEGT. With 6 bases removed from V and 7 bases from J, the gap between germline ends came to 9 bases. The CDR3 totals 11 residues. The CDR3: CASRTGSGYTF. Here the CDR3 DNA reads TGTGCCAGCAGAACAGGGTCTGGCTACACCTTC.

In its sample, this clonotype was seen many times. The chain has TRBV2 and TRBJ2-7; D remains unclear. The germline gives CDR1 SNHLY, CDR2 FYNNEI. CDR3 length equals 12 residues. Trimming took 6 bases from V and 0 from J, leaving 6 bases between them. Written as DNA, the CDR3 is TGTGCCAGCAGGCAGAGCTCCTACGAGCAGTACTTC. Translating it yields CASRQSSYEQYF.

In its sample, this clonotype was seen a few times. V is TRBV7-6 and J is TRBJ1-1, with 7 bases that match TRBD1. CDR3 length equals 15 residues. Germline CDR1 is SGHVS and CDR2 is FNYEAQ. The trim removed 4 bases at V and 2 bases at J, leaving 7 bases unmatched. The CDR3 DNA reads TGTGCCAGCAGCTCGGGAAACAGGGGAAACACTGAAGCTTTCTTT. Translating gives CASSSGNRGNTEAFF.

This clonotype was observed many times. The germline gene is not matched at one end of the junction; a read error may be the cause. CDR3 bases: TGTGCCAGCAGTTTAGCTGGGCTAGCGGGAGGCGGGGAGCAATACTTC. Encoded protein: CASSLAGLAGGGEQYF. V and J are TRBV12-3 or TRBV12-4 and TRBJ2-7; 11 bases map to TRBD2. CDR3 length: 16 residues.

This clonotype was counted between two and nine times. This rearrangement joins TRBV7-2 to TRBJ2-2; 8 positions agree with TRBD1. Germline lookup yields CDR1 SGHTA and CDR2 FQGNSA. The ends lost 4 bases at V and 6 bases at J; junction bases unmatched: 7. The CDR3 consists of 15 residues. The CDR3 reads CASSSWTGRAGELFF. In nucleotides, the CDR3 is TGTGCCAGCAGCTCATGGACAGGGCGCGCCGGGGAGCTGTTTTTT.

This clonotype was seen many times. As DNA, the CDR3 is TGTGCCAGCAGTTACGGACAGGGAGGGCAGCCCCAGCATTTT. Translation: CASSYGQGGQPQHF. The chain recombines TRBV12-3 or TRBV12-4 with TRBJ1-5; the match to TRBD1 covers 8 bases. Trimming took 4 bases from V and 7 from J; bases not matched to a gene: 6. The CDR3 has 14 amino acids.

In the case of this clonotype: The conserved closing phenylalanine or tryptophan is absent in this CDR3, likely reflecting a read error. The chain has TRBV28 and TRBJ2-7; the D is unclear. Germline V gene lookup returns CDR1 MDHEN and CDR2 SYDVKM. V shed 6 bases and J shed 0 bases, with 3 bases lying between them. The CDR3 contains 11 residues. CDR3 in DNA: TGTGCCAGCAGCTCCTCCTACGAGCAGTACTCC. As protein: CASSSSYEQYS.

V is TRBV7-9 and J is TRBJ1-2; 7 bases match TRBD1. Per the germline V gene, CDR1 is SEHNR and CDR2 is FQNEAQ (reference sequence). The CDR3 totals 17 residues. V shed 5 bases, J shed 4 bases, and the junction held 16 bases outside the gene matches. The CDR3 coding sequence is TGTGCCAGCAGCATACCCACCGGGACAGATAACCTCTATGGCTACACCTTC. The encoded protein is CASSIPTGTDNLYGYTF.

The V and J genes are TRBV11-2 and TRBJ2-5; the match to TRBD2 covers 11 bases. The CDR3 is 15 residues long. Germline V gives CDR1 SGHAT, CDR2 FQNNGV. The V segment lost 8 bases and the J segment 1 base; nucleotides outside the gene matches: 6. The CDR3 loop reads CASGRGTSGQETQYF. DNA of the CDR3: TGTGCCAGCGGCCGGGGGACTAGCGGCCAAGAGACCCAGTACTTC.

This clonotype came up many times. The chain is built from TRBV28 and TRBJ1-4; 9 bases are shared with TRBD1. The CDR3 spans 15 residues. The germline V gene has CDR1 MDHEN and CDR2 SYDVKM. Trimming removed 4 bases from V and 8 bases from J; junction bases left unmatched: 8. The CDR3 is CASSSPGQGMEKLFF. The CDR3 nucleotides are TGTGCCAGCAGTTCACCGGGACAGGGAATGGAAAAACTGTTTTTT.

This clonotype was seen ten or more times. The chain has TRBV6-2 or TRBV6-3 and TRBJ1-2; D is unresolved. Per the germline V gene, CDR1 is MNHEY and CDR2 is SVGEGT. Between the trimmed V and J ends, which lost 0 bases and 8 bases, there was a span of 16 bases. The CDR3 contains 15 residues. CDR3 DNA sequence: TGTGCCAGCAGTTACTCGATCAGCGTGGATCGAGGCTACACCTTC. Protein: CASSYSISVDRGYTF.

V gene TRBV28 combines with J gene TRBJ2-7, with D perhaps matching TRBD2 (6 bases). Germline V gene data show CDR1 as MDHEN and CDR2 as SYDVKM. V was shortened by 5 bases and J by 3 bases, with 17 bases between the two germline ends. This CDR3 is built from 15 residues. The CDR3 bases are TGTGCCAGCAGTCCTTTTAGCGGAGGGGTCTACGAGCAGTACTTC. Protein sequence: CASSPFSGGVYEQYF.

With respect to this clonotype: This clone may be a read error of a much larger clone one base away. The CDR3 loop is CAGSEQGVGYTF. In DNA, the CDR3 is TGTGCCGGCAGCGAACAGGGTGTTGGCTACACCTTC. The chain uses TRBV12-3 or TRBV12-4 and TRBJ1-2; D may be TRBD1 (6 bases). The CDR3 is 12 amino acids.

V is TRBV7-2 and J is TRBJ2-1, with TRBD2 identical over 10 bases. The V gene's germline CDR1 is SGHTA and CDR2 FQGNSA. Trimming cost V 4 bases and J 16 bases; bases outside gene matches: 7. The CDR3 is made up of 12 amino acids. CDR3 nucleotides: TGTGCCAGCAGCTCTTCTAGCGGGGGCCAATTCTTC. The encoded protein is CASSSSSGGQFF.

The chain couples TRBV27 to TRBJ1-6; 7 bases map to TRBD1. The ends lost 5 bases at V and 7 bases at J; junction bases unmatched: 11. The CDR3 totals 16 residues. Per the germline V gene, CDR1 is MNHEY and CDR2 is SMNVEV (reference sequence). The CDR3 protein is CASSPFGQAGNSPLHF. CDR3 sequence (DNA): TGTGCCAGCAGTCCCTTTGGACAGGCCGGGAATTCACCCCTCCACTTT.

The sample holds many counts of this clonotype. The J gene is TRBJ2-7, the V gene TRBV10-3; D is unclear. The germline V gene has CDR1 ENHRY and CDR2 SYGVKD. V lost 2 bases, J lost 4 bases, and 9 bases lay in between. This CDR3 contains 13 residues. CDR3 sequence: CAISEGDPYEQYF. CDR3 sequence (DNA): TGTGCCATCAGTGAGGGAGATCCTTACGAGCAGTACTTC.

This clonotype has more than one count but fewer than ten. The V gene is TRBV6-2 or TRBV6-3, the J gene TRBJ2-7, with TRBD2 identical over 11 bases. The CDR3 loop spans 17 amino acids. The V gene's germline CDR1 is MNHEY and CDR2 SVGEGT. The V segment lost 7 bases and the J segment 0 bases; nucleotides outside the gene matches: 11. The CDR3 here is CASKPGTSGAVSYEQYF. In DNA form, the CDR3 reads TGTGCCAGCAAACCAGGGACTAGCGGTGCAGTCTCCTACGAGCAGTACTTC.